This TCR beta chain is drawn from a study of follicular helper T cells after annual influenza vaccination (dated by TCRdb to the late 2010s). Study-level background: After each seasonal influenza vaccination, blood was collected on days 0, 7 and 28. The 2013-2014 samples were cryopreserved, while the 2015 samples were processed right after collection. Six subjects had multi-year samples: four covered two vaccination seasons and two covered three seasons. One week after vaccination, a second recruited cohort of approximately 11 subjects (Table S1) displayed a similar ICOS+CD38+ cTfh response. To look at recall of cTfh clones, some subjects were tracked through successive annual vaccinations covering the 2013-2014, 2014-2015 and 2015-2016 seasons.

Study-level results and caveats: Only roughly 9.5-22% of analyzed cells yielded productive TCRB sequences, so sampling of rare clonotypes was not possible. ICOS+CD38+ cTfh clonality correlated with the frequency of that population, and its change correlated with the change in circulating plasmablast frequency. A recurrent oligoclonal ICOS+CD38+ cTfh response containing tetramer and AIM influenza-specific clonotypes was recalled by successive annual vaccinations. Day 7 ICOS+CD38+ clones were most often found later in ICOS-CD38- cTfh, suggesting that subset may serve as a memory reservoir.

Comment on this clone: The target of this receptor is not known. Per-base quality was not reported, and no clone a single base away is much larger than it.

The library was made by the immunoSEQ multiplex PCR assay. Adaptive Biotechnologies carried out TCRB amplification, library preparation, sequencing and preliminary bioinformatics at Survey level resolution. For TCRB sequencing, genomic DNA from the sorted cTfh populations was amplified by multiplex PCR. The study's own analysis went as follows. Clonality was calculated in R as 1 minus normalized Shannon entropy, and the Gini index was calculated with the R package ineq. Overlap score was the summed counts of shared sequences divided by total counts of all sequences in both compared samples. Shared-clonotype significance used Fisher's exact test assuming a theoretical repertoire of 10^7 TCRB sequences. TCRdb took over this immuneACCESS table, retaining in-frame rearrangements with V and J assigned. Such tables are incomplete; in checked studies, under half of the missing clones stem from an unresolved V gene, and the remainder is unexplained. Clonal size and the V and J genes are those of that table, whereas D and trimming came from the DNA. In this sample the table shows approximately 9,000 clones, approximately 81% of which occur a single time. The top ten hold around 3.5% of the sample.

From the cysteine through the phenylalanine, the CDR3 covers 13 amino acids. Left in the record is the CDR3 DNA by itself, 39 bases read in frame from the first base. Via the germline V gene, CDR1 is SNHLY and CDR2 FYNNEI. Unmatched junction bases come to 9, with V trimmed by 6 bases and J by 8 bases. According to the study, the label for this sample's time point signals: 2014-2015 season, 7 days after vaccination. TCRB sequencing was used to follow sorted CD4 subsets from the blood of adults before and after they were given the seasonal inactivated influenza vaccine (Fluvarix). To be eligible, subjects had to live in the community and must not have received influenza vaccine in the previous 6 months. Exclusions included influenza vaccine contraindications, substance abuse, HIV/AIDS, active malignancy, immunomodulatory medication and active illness such as respiratory infection. Between 40 and 100 mL of blood was sampled per time point. Circulating Tfh were defined as non-naive CD4+CXCR5+PD-1+ cells, and these cells were sorted into ICOS+CD38+ and ICOS-CD38- fractions. Ficoll-Paque PLUS or SepMate separation was used to isolate PBMC. Cell subsets were sorted from PBMC on a BD FACS Aria before DNA extraction.

The sequencing used CXCR5+ CD38- circulating T follicular helper cells from blood, collected 7 days after influenza vaccination. The meaning of the sample's cell subset or site label: circulating Tfh, non-naive CD4+CXCR5+PD-1+ (ICOS+CD38+ or ICOS-CD38-). The source is an adult who received the influenza vaccine. Here the chain combines TRBV2 and TRBJ2-5, with TRBD2 identical over 7 junction bases. The nucleotide sequence reads TGTGCCAGCAGCGGGGACTACGGAGGAACCCAGTACTTC. Translated, this gives CASSGDYGGTQYF.